Below, 20 T cell receptor beta chains from the same sample are listed, as sequenced in a study of blood T cell repertoires in COVID-19 (dated by TCRdb to the early 2020s). The method behind the library was the immunoSEQ multiplex PCR assay. Drawn from immuneACCESS, this table holds only the in-frame rearrangements with V and J called that TCRdb kept. Clones are partly lost; checked studies trace under half to an unresolved V gene and leave the rest unexplained. Across this sample there are roughly 200,000 clones, with around 83% seen only once. The ten largest make up 6.2% of the sample. Sequencing was done on a sample of PBMCs or T cells enriched from blood (not recorded which). Receptor source: a man aged 40-49 years who had recovered from COVID-19.

The V gene is TRBV7-2, the J gene TRBJ1-6; 7 bases are a match to TRBD1. Germline values: CDR1 SGHTA, CDR2 FQGNSA. This CDR3 is built from 15 residues. J lost 7 bases, V lost 5 bases, and 8 bases had no gene match. In nucleotides, the CDR3 is TGTGCCAGCAGCCGCAACAGGGGTGGAAATTCACCCCTCCACTTT. Protein sequence: CASSRNRGGNSPLHF.

The J gene is TRBJ2-1, the V gene TRBV24-1, with D maybe TRBD1 (6 bases). Germline V lookup: CDR1 KGHDR, CDR2 SFDVKD. The CDR3 runs 17 residues. V lost 3 bases and J lost 8, with 22 bases in between. The CDR3 DNA reads TGTGCCACCAGTGATCTTGCCCAGGGGCCTGGGGTATATGAGCAGTTCTTC. Its protein product is CATSDLAQGPGVYEQFF.

The CDR3 loop is CASSQEDSPTQPQHF. The DNA of the CDR3 is TGTGCCAGCAGCCAAGAGGACAGCCCCACTCAGCCCCAGCATTTT. V is TRBV3-1 (or the pseudogene TRBV3-2) and J is TRBJ1-5; D is possibly TRBD1 (6 bases). Germline CDR1 and CDR2: LGHDT and YNNKEL (reference sequence). Trimming took off 0 bases at V and 6 bases at J, with 12 bases between the two ends. The CDR3 length is 15 residues.

V gene TRBV7-8 combines with J gene TRBJ2-1; D is perhaps TRBD1 (7 bases). The V end lost 2 bases, the J end lost 9 bases, and 23 bases lay between the germline ends. The CDR3 totals 17 residues. Germline values: CDR1 SGHVS, CDR2 FQNEAQ. This chain's CDR3 is CASSLLVEEGAVLEQFF. CDR3 nucleotides: TGTGCCAGCAGCTTACTTGTTGAGGAGGGGGCTGTTCTTGAGCAGTTCTTC.

The V call is TRBV7-2, the J call TRBJ2-7; TRBD1 agrees at 7 bases. V lost 5 bases to trimming and J lost 9 bases; unmatched junction nucleotides: 13. This CDR3 has 14 residues. Germline V CDR1 and CDR2: SGHTA, FQGNSA. CDR3 DNA: TGTGCCAGCAGCCCGGGACAGACGACTACGACGCAGTACTTC. It yields the protein CASSPGQTTTTQYF.

The J gene is TRBJ2-1, the V gene TRBV7-8, with a possible D match to TRBD1 (6 bases). The V gene's germline CDR1 is SGHVS and CDR2 FQNEAQ. The CDR3 spans 16 residues. Trimming left V 5 bases short and J 2 bases short, with 16 bases between. The CDR3 reads CASSRHRAQAYNEQFF. For the CDR3, the DNA is TGTGCCAGCAGCCGTCACAGGGCCCAAGCCTACAATGAGCAGTTCTTC.

This rearrangement joins TRBV2 to TRBJ1-5, with 9 bases that match TRBD1. The CDR3 loop spans 18 amino acids. Per germline, CDR1 SNHLY and CDR2 FYNNEI. J gave up 2 bases and V 1 base, and 9 bases lay outside the gene matches. CDR3 nucleotide sequence: TGTGCCAGCAGTGAAGAACCCGGGACAGGGTATGGCAATCAGCCCCAGCATTTT. As protein: CASSEEPGTGYGNQPQHF.

This clone was detected a few times. V usage is TRBV6-5 and J usage is TRBJ1-4, with 10 bases aligning to TRBD1. Trimming cost V 6 bases and J 7 bases; bases outside gene matches: 5. The germline CDR1 and CDR2 sequences are MNHEY and SVGAGI. This CDR3 comprises 14 residues. The CDR3 sequence is CASRKTGGSEKLFF. The CDR3 DNA reads TGTGCCAGCAGGAAGACAGGGGGCAGTGAAAAACTGTTTTTT.

The chain uses TRBV19 and TRBJ1-1; D perhaps matches TRBD1 (6 bases). V was trimmed by 3 bases and J by 4 bases, leaving 12 bases between them. Germline assignment: CDR1 LNHDA and CDR2 SQIVND (reference sequence). This CDR3 region has 14 residues. The CDR3 coding sequence is TGTGCCAGTAGTATTCTGGGAGGGGGCACTGAAGCTTTCTTT. It translates to CASSILGGGTEAFF.

The chain couples TRBV6-6 to TRBJ1-1; tentative D call: TRBD1 (6 bases). The CDR3 loop spans 15 amino acids. V gave up 5 bases and J gave up 0 bases, with 13 bases separating them. From germline, CDR1 is MNHNY and CDR2 SVGAGI (reference sequence). CDR3 region: CASSVPGHLNTEAFF. CDR3 DNA: TGTGCCAGCAGTGTCCCGGGACACCTGAACACTGAAGCTTTCTTT.

This clone was counted between two and nine times. This rearrangement joins TRBV6-6 to TRBJ2-1, with D perhaps matching TRBD1 (6 bases). CDR3 length equals 13 residues. Germline V CDR1 and CDR2: MNHNY, SVGAGI (reference sequence). The V end lost 5 bases, the J end lost 5 bases, and 10 bases lay between the germline ends. The CDR3 DNA reads as TGTGCCAGCAGTGAGAGACAGGACAATGAGCAGTTCTTC. Protein product: CASSERQDNEQFF.

The CDR3 protein is CASEPPSGEAEAFF. In nucleotides, the CDR3 is TGTGCCAGCGAGCCGCCGAGCGGGGAAGCTGAAGCTTTCTTT. This chain joins TRBV9 and TRBJ1-1, with unresolved D. Germline V gene lookup returns CDR1 SGDLS and CDR2 YYNGEE. The CDR3 sequence is 14 residues long. V dropped 7 bases and J dropped 6 bases, with 19 bases sitting between them.

This clone was found a few times. This chain uses TRBV27 with TRBJ1-2, with 7 bases that match TRBD1. Germline V gives CDR1 MNHEY, CDR2 SMNVEV (reference sequence). Germline trimming cut 5 bases from V and 10 bases from J; bases unmatched to any gene: 7. The CDR3 contains 12 residues. CDR3 residues: CASSTTGVVYTF. The CDR3 DNA follows: TGTGCCAGCAGTACCACAGGGGTAGTCTACACCTTC.

This chain links TRBV5-1 with TRBJ2-6; D is ambiguous. V gave up 4 bases and J gave up 4 bases, with 6 bases separating them. This CDR3 is built from 13 residues. CDR1 SGHRS and CDR2 YFSETQ come from the germline V gene. The CDR3, as DNA: TGCGCCAGCAGCCCCGGGGGGGCCAACGTCCTGACTTTC. Its translation is CASSPGGANVLTF. Complete variable domain (other parts from reference TRBV5-1 and TRBJ2-6): KAGVTQTPRYLIKTRGQQVTLSCSPISGHRSVSWYQQTPGQGLQFLFEYFSETQRNKGNFPGRFSGRQFSNSRSEMNVSTLELGDSALYLCASSPGGANVLTFGAGSRLTVL.

The J gene is TRBJ2-5, the V gene TRBV12-3 or TRBV12-4; maybe TRBD2 (6 bases). This CDR3 spans 13 amino acids. The germline V and J ends were trimmed by 3 bases and 1 base, with 6 bases remaining between them. Here the CDR3 reads CASSLGGQETQYF. The DNA for the CDR3 is TGTGCCAGCAGTTTGGGGGGCCAAGAGACCCAGTACTTC.

The chain links TRBV27 to TRBJ2-1, with 10 nucleotides matching TRBD2. CDR1 and CDR2 (germline): MNHEY, SMNVEV (reference sequence). The CDR3 loop spans 15 amino acids. The V and J ends lost 8 bases and 6 bases, in that order; junction bases with no gene match: 10. The CDR3 spells CASGQSGGAGNEQFF. In DNA, the CDR3 is TGTGCCAGCGGGCAGAGCGGGGGGGCAGGCAATGAGCAGTTCTTC.

This chain uses TRBV19 with TRBJ2-7, with D possibly matching TRBD1 (6 bases). The CDR3 consists of 14 residues. With 3 bases removed from V and 0 bases from J, the gap between germline ends came to 9 bases. From germline, CDR1 is LNHDA and CDR2 SQIVND (reference sequence). CDR3 DNA: TGTGCCAGTAGTATCGGACAGCGCTCCTACGAGCAGTACTTC. Translation gives CASSIGQRSYEQYF.

This chain uses TRBV10-3 with TRBJ1-2; 9 bases agree with TRBD1. Germline CDR1 ENHRY, CDR2 SYGVKD. Trimming cost V 4 bases and J 3 bases; bases outside gene matches: 3. This CDR3 comprises 14 residues. CDR3 coding DNA: TGTGCCATCAGTGGGACAGGGGCTGACTATGGCTACACCTTC. Residues: CAISGTGADYGYTF.

This chain joins TRBV5-1 and TRBJ2-1; 9 bases line up with TRBD1. Germline assignment: CDR1 SGHRS and CDR2 YFSETQ. The V gene end was trimmed by 0 bases and the J gene end by 8 bases; junction bases not matched to a gene: 9. The CDR3 spans 16 residues. In nucleotides, the CDR3 is TGCGCCAGCAGCTTGGCTGGCCGGACAGGGGTGGATGAGCAGTTCTTC. Its protein product is CASSLAGRTGVDEQFF.

The chain links TRBV14 to TRBJ1-2; D not certain. V was trimmed by 0 bases and J by 3 bases, leaving 5 bases between them. This CDR3 is 13 amino acids long. Germline V lookup: CDR1 SGHDN, CDR2 FVKESK. The CDR3 loop is CASSQDQYYGYTF. For the CDR3, the DNA is TGTGCCAGCAGCCAAGATCAGTACTATGGCTACACCTTC.